This T cell receptor beta chain was identified in a study of blood T cell repertoires in COVID-19. Study background: Sites across the United States, Italy and Spain contributed samples from acute and convalescent COVID-19. Nucleic acid was either cDNA or gDNA, and it came from T cells, B-cell-depleted T cells, or PBMCs.

Original analysis: Reference gene primers were amplified, and this amplification served to estimate nucleated cell counts. Clones were read by immunoSEQ multiplex PCR, and TCRdb kept only the in-frame ones, dropping some. V and J calls and clone size are copied from that table; D and trimming were computed from the DNA. The sample shows roughly 400,000 clones, about 87% of them seen only once. The sequence came from a woman between 45 and 65 years old who had recovered from COVID-19. The sequencing sample was made of PBMCs or T cells enriched from blood (not recorded which).

CDR3 region: CASREGQRYEQYF. CDR3 DNA sequence: TGTGCCAGCAGGGAGGGACAGAGATACGAGCAGTACTTC. The chain recombines TRBV28 with TRBJ2-7; D possibly corresponds to TRBD1 (7 bases). The CDR3 consists of 13 residues. Trimming shortened V by 6 bases and J by 4 bases, and 13 bases separated the two germline ends. From germline, CDR1 is MDHEN and CDR2 SYDVKM.